This TCR beta chain was sequenced for a study of lymphopenia after photon versus proton radiotherapy. Study-level findings and limits: Only patients who died were analyzed for survival; proton advantage is unproven.

The CDR3 is made up of 17 amino acids. Germline V gene sequence: CDR1 LGHNT, CDR2 FRNRAP. The V end lost 0 bases, the J end lost 1 base, and 10 bases lay between the germline ends. Sequencing was performed with immunoSEQ multiplex PCR; in TCRdb, only in-frame clones are kept and a portion is missing. The sample contains approximately 8,100 clones, around 90% of which appear only once. For this clone: Its target is not known.

This TCR derives from a man at least 80 years old with cholangiocarcinoma. The V call is TRBV12-5, the J call TRBJ2-6; D uncertain. The sequencing here drew on peripheral blood, taken from a patient treated with photon-based radiotherapy. CDR3 region: CASGLVLGPSGANVLTF. CDR3 bases: TGTGCTAGTGGTTTGGTACTTGGGCCATCTGGGGCCAACGTCCTGACTTTC.